This TCR beta chain was identified during a study of blood T cell repertoires in COVID-19 (TCRdb year 2020). About the investigation overall: Samples from collaborators originated in the United States, Italy and Spain and spanned both the acute and convalescent phases of COVID-19. Samples came from the ongoing ImmuneRACE study (first 160 participants) plus 1,254 subjects from 6 global collaborators. Where HLA class I and class II types were available, the types were taken from metadata supplied by the sample provider, not from assay-based typing. The prospective study material was composed of cDNA or gDNA derived from T cells, B-cell-depleted T cells, or PBMCs. The sample metadata nearly always contained a de-identified subject ID, COVID-19 status, age in years and sex. Subjects who had been exposed to COVID-19, were actively infected with it, or had recovered from it provided the deeply sampled blood TCRbeta repertoires that made up the dataset. The repertoires were made available in a free public database intended to serve as a resource for research on the immune response to SARS-CoV-2.

The immunoSEQ Assay, a bias-controlled multiplex PCR, was used to amplify TCRbeta CDR3 regions from genomic DNA. The paper's data handling went like this. The number of nucleated cells in each sample was estimated from the amplification of reference gene primers within the assay. To quantify the absolute abundance of each unique TCRbeta CDR3 rearrangement, sequence reads were collapsed and filtered. For each sample, productive Simpson clonality was calculated as the square root of Simpson's diversity index over productive rearrangements. What TCRdb holds here is the immuneACCESS table cut down to in-frame rearrangements. Part of the clones is not present; checked against another copy, under half of the missing clones reflect an unresolved V gene, and the others are unexplained. V and J calls and clone size come straight from that table; D and trimming were deduced from the DNA. Counted in this sample were approximately 130,000 clones; more than 65% of them appeared once. The ten most abundant clones make up under 2.5% of the sample.

On this clone: Its antigen is still unknown. No qualities accompany the bases; no much larger clone lies one base away.

The research as a whole found: The quantity of clinical and demographic metadata differed by source and by participant and was supplied without curation.

CDR1 SGHRS and CDR2 YFSETQ were looked up in the germline V gene. Trimming takes 0 bases from V and 8 bases from J, and the germline ends sit 15 bases apart. Measured from the cysteine to the phenylalanine, the CDR3 is 15 residues long. This entry keeps only the CDR3 DNA: 45 bases, framed from base 1. Whole blood was collected in K2EDTA tubes by collaborating institutions according to the institutions' own protocols. For TCRbeta analysis, collaborators shipped samples as frozen whole blood, isolated PBMCs, or DNA extracted from either of those sample types. The chain links TRBV5-1 with TRBJ1-3; the D gene lacks a confident call. This TCR was sampled from a woman in her seventies with acute or convalescent COVID-19. The sequenced sample consisted of peripheral blood. In nucleotides, the sequence is TGCGCCAGCAGCTTGGCCCTGTCGGAGGCAGACACCATATATTTT. This gives the protein CASSLALSEADTIYF.